What follows is one TCR beta chain and its context. Its matching antigen is unknown. Clinical symptoms, serum thyroxine and TRAb, thyroid ultrasound and orbital computed tomography together formed the diagnostic basis. This entry comes from a study of T cells in Graves' hyperthyroidism and ophthalmopathy. Study observations and caveats: Most thyroid clonotypes that were expanded above 0.001 also turned up in blood. Ophthalmopathy, as predicted by the model, came a median around 6.7 months after the prediction.

Trimming stripped 2 bases from V and 4 bases from J, with 14 bases between. The CDR3 has 15 residues. CDR1 and CDR2 (germline): MGHRA, YSYEKL. Amplification yielded TCR beta CDR3 regions, with RNA transcripts as the source. The primer set for the first-round RT-PCR of the TCR CDR3 was HTBI. TCRdb independently ran MiXCR on the multiplex PCR reads; one entry per CDR3 protein. The repertoire holds hundreds of thousands of distinct CDR3 sequences, with roughly 15% as singletons. Material: blood. The chain recombines TRBV4-1 with TRBJ2-5; D unresolved. The TCR comes from a woman aged 40-49 years with Graves' ophthalmopathy. Here the CDR3 DNA reads TGCGCCAGCAGCCAACTGGCCAGCGAACCAGAGACCCAGTACTTC. Its translation: CASSQLASEPETQYF.